Listed below are T cell receptor beta chains from one sample, sequenced in a study of beta chain features in type 1 diabetes. Data came from immunoSEQ multiplex PCR; TCRdb stores just in-frame clones and leaves some out. The sample holds 110,000 to 150,000 clones, about 9.1% seen once. The sequenced sample consisted of central memory CD4+ T cells from blood. The origin of the receptors is a woman aged 40 to 50 in good health. The conserved cysteine and the conserved F or W are not part of the CDR3 here.

TRBJ2-5	TRBV15	ATSGTGKVSQY
TRBJ2-3	TRBV11-2	ASSSRLATDTQY
TRBJ1-2	TRBV2	ASRDRGLLGYT
TRBJ2-5	TRBV6-5	ASSYEEETQY
TRBJ2-3	TRBV2	ASGQGPDTQY
TRBJ1-1	TRBV29-1	SVPGQGATMNTEAF
TRBJ2-1	TRBV7-2	ASSSAVLAGGRGSYEQF
TRBJ2-1	TRBV18	ASSPPSGGALGEQF
TRBJ2-7	TRBV29-1	SAPGTGGSAQY
TRBJ1-2	TRBV18	ASSVDRGQDYGYT
TRBJ1-3	TRBV4-1	ASSQLRSGNTIY
TRBJ1-2	TRBV2	ASSVGQGNGYT
TRBJ1-2	TRBV7-2	ASSSGQGASQRGGYT
TRBJ2-3	TRBV6-6	ASSSGGSTDTQY
TRBJ2-3	TRBV7-9	ASSQWGTRGDTQY
TRBJ1-2	TRBV11-2	ASSPLTGVNYGYT
TRBJ2-4	TRBV7-9	ASSLGAGGLAKNIQY
TRBJ1-2	TRBV2	ATSVRDYGYT
TRBJ1-4	TRBV12-5	ASGLGGPYEKLF
TRBJ2-5	TRBV9	ASSVGGAYETQY
TRBJ1-1	TRBV7-8	ASSSREAGTEAF
TRBJ2-2	TRBV10-3	AISGQGGTGELF
TRBJ1-2	TRBV9	ASSVGQGGYGYT
TRBJ2-3	TRBV25-1	ASTLTSGGTDTQY
TRBJ2-5	TRBV6-6	ASRRHGTGSQETQY
TRBJ2-1	TRBV19	ASRAHTSAGEQF
TRBJ2-1	TRBV7-2	ASSLALTRSTEQF
TRBJ2-1	TRBV7-7	ASSSGGQGMDEQF
TRBJ2-2	TRBV19	ASNTGVRTGELF
TRBJ1-3	TRBV7-9	ASNRVSGNTIY
TRBJ2-7	TRBV7-2	ASSLGTGYGGEQY
TRBJ2-3	TRBV25-1	ASTERGGTDTQY
TRBJ2-7	TRBV10-3	ATTGASGGAGSYEQY
TRBJ2-1	TRBV19	ASSIEAFEQF
TRBJ2-7	TRBV6-1	ASSAGSGGPYEQY
TRBJ1-5	TRBV4-2	ASSQGQGNQPQH
TRBJ1-3	TRBV7-2	ASSGVPNTIY
TRBJ1-5	TRBV18	ASSPGGGDQPQH
TRBJ1-1	TRBV6-1	ASSRVWDTEAF
TRBJ1-5	TRBV18	ASSLDGTPNQPQH
TRBJ1-2	TRBV2	ASSQTMGDYGYT
TRBJ2-1	TRBV5-4	ASSLTLGSSGVGEQF
TRBJ2-7	TRBV5-4	ASSFDRGEEQY
TRBJ2-7	TRBV2	ATDRGSGGYEQY
TRBJ2-7	TRBV6-6	ASGRGGSAEQY
TRBJ1-1	TRBV7-8	ASSLYSGENEAF
TRBJ2-7	TRBV5-1	ASSDGTGLTYEQY
TRBJ2-5	TRBV7-8	ASSLVRAGGAETQY
TRBJ2-3	TRBV6-4	ASSEGGATDTQY
TRBJ1-5	TRBV19	ASSIWGRQGVANQPQH
TRBJ2-1	TRBV18	ASSPQRLSRGLNEQF
TRBJ2-7	TRBV15	ATSMTVRGEQY
TRBJ2-4	TRBV3-2	ASRVRGQ
TRBJ2-7	TRBV28	ASNQSTGTRLSEQY
TRBJ1-5	TRBV7-2	ASSFSRNQPQH